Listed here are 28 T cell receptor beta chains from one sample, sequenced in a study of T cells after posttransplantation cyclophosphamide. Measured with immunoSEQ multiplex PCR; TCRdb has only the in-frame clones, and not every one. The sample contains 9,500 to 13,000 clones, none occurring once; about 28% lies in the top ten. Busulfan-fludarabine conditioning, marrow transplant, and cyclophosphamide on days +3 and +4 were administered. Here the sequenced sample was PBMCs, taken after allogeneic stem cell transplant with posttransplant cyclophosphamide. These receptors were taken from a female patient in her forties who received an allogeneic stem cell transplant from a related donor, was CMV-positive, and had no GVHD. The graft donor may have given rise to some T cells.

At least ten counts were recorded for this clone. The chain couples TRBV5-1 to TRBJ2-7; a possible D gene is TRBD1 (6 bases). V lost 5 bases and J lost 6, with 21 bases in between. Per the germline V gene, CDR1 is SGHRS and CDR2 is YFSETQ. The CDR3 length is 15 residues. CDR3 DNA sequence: TGCGCCAGCAGTTTTGGACAGCTTTATGCGGGCGAGCAGTACTTC. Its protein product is CASSFGQLYAGEQYF.

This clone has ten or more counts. The CDR3 DNA reads as TGTGCCAGCAGCTTACTAAGCGGGGGATCCTACAATGAGCAGTTCTTC. It specifies CASSLLSGGSYNEQFF. The J gene is TRBJ2-1, the V gene TRBV7-2; 8 bases agree with TRBD2. Germline lookup yields CDR1 SGHTA and CDR2 FQGNSA. V was clipped by 2 bases and J by 1 base; unmatched bases: 4. This CDR3 is built from 16 residues.

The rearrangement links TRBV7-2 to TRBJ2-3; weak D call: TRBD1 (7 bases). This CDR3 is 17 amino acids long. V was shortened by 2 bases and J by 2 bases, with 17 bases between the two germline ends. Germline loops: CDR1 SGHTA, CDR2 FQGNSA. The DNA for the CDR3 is TGTGCCAGCAGCTTACCCATCAGGGGGGAGTTCACAGATACGCAGTATTTT. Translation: CASSLPIRGEFTDTQYF.

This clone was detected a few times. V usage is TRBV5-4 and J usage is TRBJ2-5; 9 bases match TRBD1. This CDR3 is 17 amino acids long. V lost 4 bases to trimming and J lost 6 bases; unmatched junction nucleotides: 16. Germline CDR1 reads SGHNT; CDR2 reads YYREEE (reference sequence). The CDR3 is CASSKEGTGRPGKTQYF. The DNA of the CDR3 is TGTGCCAGCAGCAAAGAGGGGACAGGGCGCCCGGGGAAGACCCAGTACTTC.

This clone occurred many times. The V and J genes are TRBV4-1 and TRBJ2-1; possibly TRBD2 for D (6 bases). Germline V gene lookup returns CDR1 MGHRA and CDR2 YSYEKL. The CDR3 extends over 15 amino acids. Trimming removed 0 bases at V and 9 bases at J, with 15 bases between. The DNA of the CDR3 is TGCGCCAGCAGCCAAGATAGGGCGGGGACGGGTGAGCAGTTCTTC. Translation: CASSQDRAGTGEQFF.

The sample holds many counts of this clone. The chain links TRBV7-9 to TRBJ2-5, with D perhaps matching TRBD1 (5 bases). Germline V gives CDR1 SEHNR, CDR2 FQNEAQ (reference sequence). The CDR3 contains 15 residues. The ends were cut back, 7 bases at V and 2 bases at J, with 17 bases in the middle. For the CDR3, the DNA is TGTGCCAGCACCCCCTCCCTGGCAGGGCAAGAGACCCAGTACTTC. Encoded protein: CASTPSLAGQETQYF.

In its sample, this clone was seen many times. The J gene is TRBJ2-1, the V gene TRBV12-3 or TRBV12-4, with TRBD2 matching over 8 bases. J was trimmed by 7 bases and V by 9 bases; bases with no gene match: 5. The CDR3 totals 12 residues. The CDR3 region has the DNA TGTGCCAGTTCGGGGGGGCAGAATGAGCAGTTCTTC. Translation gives CASSGGQNEQFF.

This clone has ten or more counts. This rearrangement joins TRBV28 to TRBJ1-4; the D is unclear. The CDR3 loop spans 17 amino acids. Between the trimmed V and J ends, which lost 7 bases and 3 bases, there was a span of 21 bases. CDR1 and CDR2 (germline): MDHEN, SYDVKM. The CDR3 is CASTTPVIRTSNEKLFF. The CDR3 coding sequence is TGTGCCAGCACAACCCCTGTTATTCGGACTTCTAATGAAAAACTGTTTTTT.

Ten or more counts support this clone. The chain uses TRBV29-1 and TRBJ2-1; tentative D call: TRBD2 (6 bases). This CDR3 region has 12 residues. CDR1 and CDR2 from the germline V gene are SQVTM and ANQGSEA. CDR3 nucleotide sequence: TGCAGTTGCGGGGACCCCGAGAATGAGCAGTTCTTC. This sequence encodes CSCGDPENEQFF.

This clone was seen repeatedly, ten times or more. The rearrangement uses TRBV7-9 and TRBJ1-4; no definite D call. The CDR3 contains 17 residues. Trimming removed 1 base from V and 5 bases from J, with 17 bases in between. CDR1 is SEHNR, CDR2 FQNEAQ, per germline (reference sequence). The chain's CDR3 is CASSLDPLRRGNEKLFF. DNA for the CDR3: TGTGCCAGCAGCTTAGACCCTTTGAGGAGAGGGAATGAAAAACTGTTTTTT.

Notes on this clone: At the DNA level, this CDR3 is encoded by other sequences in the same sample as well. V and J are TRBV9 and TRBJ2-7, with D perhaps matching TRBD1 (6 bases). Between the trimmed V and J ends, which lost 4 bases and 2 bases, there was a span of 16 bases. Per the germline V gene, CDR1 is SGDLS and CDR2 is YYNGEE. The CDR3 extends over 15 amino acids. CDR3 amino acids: CASSFRQETAYEQYF. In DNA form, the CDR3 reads TGTGCCAGCAGCTTCAGACAGGAGACGGCCTACGAGCAGTACTTC.

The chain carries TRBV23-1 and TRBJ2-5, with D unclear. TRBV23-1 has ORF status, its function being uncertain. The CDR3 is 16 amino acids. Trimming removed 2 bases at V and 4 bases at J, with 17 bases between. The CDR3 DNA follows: TGCGCCAGCAGTCAACTAAAGCCCTGTCTGCCAGAGACCCAGTACTTC. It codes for CASSQLKPCLPETQYF.

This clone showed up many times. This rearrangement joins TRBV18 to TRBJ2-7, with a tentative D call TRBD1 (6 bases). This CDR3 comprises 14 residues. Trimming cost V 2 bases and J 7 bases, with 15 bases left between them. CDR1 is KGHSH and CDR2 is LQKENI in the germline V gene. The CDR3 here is CASSPGRGYLEQYF. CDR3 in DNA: TGTGCCAGCTCACCAGGTAGGGGGTACTTGGAGCAGTACTTC.

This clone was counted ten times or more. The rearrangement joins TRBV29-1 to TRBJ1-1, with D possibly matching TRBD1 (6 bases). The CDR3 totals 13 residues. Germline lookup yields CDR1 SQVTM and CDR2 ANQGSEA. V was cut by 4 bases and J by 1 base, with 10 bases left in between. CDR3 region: CSVVRTANTEAFF. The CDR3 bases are TGCAGCGTTGTCCGGACAGCGAACACTGAAGCTTTCTTT. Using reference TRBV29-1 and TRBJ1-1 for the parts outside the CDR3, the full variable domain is SAVISQKPSRDICQRGTSLTIQCQVDSQVTMMFWYRQQPGQSLTLIATANQGSEATYESGFVIDKFPISRPNLTFSTLTVSNMSPEDSSIYLCSVVRTANTEAFFGQGTRLTVV.

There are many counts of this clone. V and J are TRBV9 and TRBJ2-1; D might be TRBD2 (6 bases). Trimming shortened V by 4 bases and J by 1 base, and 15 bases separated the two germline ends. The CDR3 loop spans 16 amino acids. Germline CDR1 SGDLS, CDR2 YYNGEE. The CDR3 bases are TGTGCCAGCAGCCTAGGTCGGGGGACGTCCTACAATGAGCAGTTCTTC. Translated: CASSLGRGTSYNEQFF.

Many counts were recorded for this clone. The CDR3 DNA reads as TGTGCCAGCAGTCGGGACAGCACAAACTATGGCTACACCTTC. Translated: CASSRDSTNYGYTF. J is TRBJ1-2 and V is TRBV6-5, with 7 bases matching TRBD1. The trim removed 5 bases at V and 2 bases at J, leaving 5 bases unmatched. The CDR3 is made up of 14 amino acids. Germline loops: CDR1 MNHEY, CDR2 SVGAGI.

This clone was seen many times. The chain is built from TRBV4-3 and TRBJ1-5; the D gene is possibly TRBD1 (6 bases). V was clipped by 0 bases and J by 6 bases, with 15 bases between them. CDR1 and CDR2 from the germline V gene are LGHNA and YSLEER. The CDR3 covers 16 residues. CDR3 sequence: CASSQDQGQGIQPQHF. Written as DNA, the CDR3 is TGCGCCAGCAGCCAAGATCAAGGGCAGGGGATTCAGCCCCAGCATTTT.

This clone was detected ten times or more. The CDR3 is CASSNPTRAEAFF. The CDR3 DNA reads as TGTGCCAGCAGCAACCCAACAAGGGCTGAAGCTTTCTTT. This rearrangement joins TRBV7-2 to TRBJ1-1; D is uncertain. V lost 5 bases to trimming and J lost 6 bases, with 13 bases between them. Germline CDR1 reads SGHTA; CDR2 reads FQGNSA. The CDR3 totals 13 residues. Full variable domain (remainder filled in from reference TRBV7-2 and TRBJ1-1): GAGVSQSPSNKVTEKGKDVELRCDPISGHTALYWYRQSLGQGLEFLIYFQGNSAPDKSGLPSDRFSAERTGGSVSTLTIQRTQQEDSAVYLCASSNPTRAEAFFGQGTRLTVV.

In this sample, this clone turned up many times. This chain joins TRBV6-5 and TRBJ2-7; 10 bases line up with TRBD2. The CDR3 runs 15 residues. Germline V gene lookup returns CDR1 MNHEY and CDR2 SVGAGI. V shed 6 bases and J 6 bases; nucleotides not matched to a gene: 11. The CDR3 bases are TGTGCCAGCAGCTGGAGGATAGCGGGGGGAACCGAGCAGTACTTC. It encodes CASSWRIAGGTEQYF.

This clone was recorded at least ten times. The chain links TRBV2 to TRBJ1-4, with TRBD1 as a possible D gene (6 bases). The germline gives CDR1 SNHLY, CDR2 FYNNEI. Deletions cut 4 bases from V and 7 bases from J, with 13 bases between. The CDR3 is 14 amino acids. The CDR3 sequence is CASSVQGIGEKLFF. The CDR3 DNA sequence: TGTGCCAGCAGTGTTCAGGGGATTGGTGAAAAACTGTTTTTT.

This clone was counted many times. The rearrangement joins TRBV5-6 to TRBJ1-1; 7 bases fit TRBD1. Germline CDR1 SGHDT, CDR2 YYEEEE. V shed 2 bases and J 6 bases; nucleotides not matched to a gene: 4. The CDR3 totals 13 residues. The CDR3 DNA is TGTGCCAGCAGCTTACAGGGGTACTCTGAAGCTTTCTTT. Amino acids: CASSLQGYSEAFF.

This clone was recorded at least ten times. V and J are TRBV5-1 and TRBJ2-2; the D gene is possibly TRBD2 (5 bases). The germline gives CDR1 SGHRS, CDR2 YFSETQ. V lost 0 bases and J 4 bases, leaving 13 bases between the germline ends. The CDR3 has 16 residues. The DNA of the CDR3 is TGCGCCAGCAGCTTGGAGGTTACTCGGGGCACCGGGGAGCTGTTTTTT. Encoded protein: CASSLEVTRGTGELFF.

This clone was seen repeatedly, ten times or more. The CDR3 loop is CASSWQGMGRNEQFF. The CDR3 region has the DNA TGTGCCAGCAGTTGGCAGGGTATGGGTAGGAATGAGCAGTTCTTC. The gene calls are TRBV5-8 and TRBJ2-1; a possible D gene is TRBD1 (5 bases). Germline CDR1 SGHTS, CDR2 YDEGEE. Trimming shortened V by 5 bases and J by 7 bases, and 19 bases separated the two germline ends. This CDR3 has 15 residues.

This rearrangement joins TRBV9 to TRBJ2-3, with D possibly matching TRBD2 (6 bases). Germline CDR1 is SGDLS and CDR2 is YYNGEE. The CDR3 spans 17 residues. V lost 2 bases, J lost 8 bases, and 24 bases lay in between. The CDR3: CASSVDLNGGIRGTQYF. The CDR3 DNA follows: TGTGCCAGCAGCGTTGACCTTAACGGGGGTATCAGAGGTACGCAGTATTTT.

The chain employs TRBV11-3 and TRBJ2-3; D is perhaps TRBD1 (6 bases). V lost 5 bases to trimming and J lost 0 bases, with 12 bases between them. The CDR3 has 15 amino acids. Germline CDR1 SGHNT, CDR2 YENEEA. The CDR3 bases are TGTGCCAGCAGCACAGGGACATCTAGCACAGATACGCAGTATTTT. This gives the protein CASSTGTSSTDTQYF.

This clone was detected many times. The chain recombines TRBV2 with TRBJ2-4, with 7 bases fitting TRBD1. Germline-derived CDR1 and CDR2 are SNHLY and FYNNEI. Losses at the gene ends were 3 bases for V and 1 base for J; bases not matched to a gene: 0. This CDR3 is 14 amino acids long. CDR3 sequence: CASSDRGAKNIQYF. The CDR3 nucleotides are TGTGCCAGCAGTGACAGGGGGGCCAAAAACATTCAGTACTTC.

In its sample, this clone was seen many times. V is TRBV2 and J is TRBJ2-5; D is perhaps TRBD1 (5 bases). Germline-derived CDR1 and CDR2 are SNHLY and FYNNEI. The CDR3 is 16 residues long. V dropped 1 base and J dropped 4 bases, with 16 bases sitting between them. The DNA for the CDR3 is TGTGCCAGCAGTGAAGGGGGCGGTTTTAGAGGAGAGACCCAGTACTTC. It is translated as CASSEGGGFRGETQYF.

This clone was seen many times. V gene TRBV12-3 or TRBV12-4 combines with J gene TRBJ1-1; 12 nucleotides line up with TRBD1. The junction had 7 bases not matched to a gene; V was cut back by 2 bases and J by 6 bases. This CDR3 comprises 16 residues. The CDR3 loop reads CASSLRDRGQSAEAFF. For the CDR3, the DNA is TGTGCCAGCAGTTTACGGGACAGGGGGCAGTCGGCTGAAGCTTTCTTT.